These 32 T cell receptor beta chains share one sample of origin, sequenced in a study of T-cell memory formation after mild COVID-19. TCRdb independently ran MiXCR on the 5' RACE reads; one entry per CDR3 protein. The sample has 300,000 to 350,000 distinct CDR3 sequences; 15% to 20% are singletons. Material for sequencing was PBMCs or a T cell subset sorted from them (not recorded which). Every receptor here comes from a man younger than 35 who had mild COVID-19 (a few samples of this study predate the infection). Cell type and time point are not known.

V and J are TRBV5-1 and TRBJ2-1; 10 bases line up with TRBD2. The trim removed 4 bases at V and 6 bases at J, leaving 10 bases unmatched. The CDR3 is 16 amino acids. Germline V gives CDR1 SGHRS, CDR2 YFSETQ. In DNA form, the CDR3 reads TGCGCCAGCAGCCGTCCCCTAGCGGGGGCGGGCAATGAGCAGTTCTTC. This codes for CASSRPLAGAGNEQFF.

The chain links TRBV6-2 or TRBV6-3 to TRBJ2-1; TRBD1 or TRBD2 may be the D gene (5 bases each). The V end was cut by 4 bases, the J end by 3 bases, with 16 bases between. The CDR3 has 16 residues. Looked up from germline, CDR1 is MNHEY and CDR2 is SVGEGT. CDR3 in amino acids: CASSWIGASLYNEQFF. The CDR3 DNA follows: TGTGCCAGCAGTTGGATCGGGGCTTCACTCTACAATGAGCAGTTCTTC.

The chain joins TRBV7-2 to TRBJ1-5; possibly TRBD1 for D (5 bases). The V end was cut by 2 bases, the J end by 0 bases, with 8 bases between. This CDR3 has 15 amino acids. Germline CDR1 is SGHTA and CDR2 is FQGNSA. This CDR3 is CASSLQGYSNQPQHF. CDR3 bases: TGTGCCAGCAGCTTACAGGGTTATAGCAATCAGCCCCAGCATTTT.

The gene calls are TRBV4-1 and TRBJ2-5; D is uncertain. Trimming pared 1 base from V and 3 bases from J, leaving 12 bases between. Germline V gene sequence: CDR1 MGHRA, CDR2 YSYEKL. There are 15 residues in the CDR3. As DNA, the CDR3 is TGCGCCAGCAGCCAAGGCAGCCTGCCAGAAGAGACCCAGTACTTC. This codes for CASSQGSLPEETQYF.

This chain uses TRBV4-1 with TRBJ2-7, with TRBD2 identical over 9 bases. Germline CDR1 MGHRA, CDR2 YSYEKL. Trimming took 1 base from V and 0 from J; bases not matched to a gene: 10. This CDR3 is built from 18 residues. The CDR3 loop is CASSQASLTSGLSYEQYF. In DNA, the CDR3 is TGCGCCAGCAGCCAAGCCTCGCTGACTAGCGGCCTCTCCTACGAGCAGTACTTC.

The rearrangement links TRBV7-6 to TRBJ2-3; 8 bases line up with TRBD1. The CDR3 runs to 17 residues. After removal of 5 bases from V and 4 bases from J, the junction contained 14 bases not matched to a gene. Germline loops: CDR1 SGHVS, CDR2 FNYEAQ. The CDR3: CASSPRGLARMSDTQYF. In nucleotides, the CDR3 is TGTGCCAGCAGCCCCAGGGGGCTAGCGAGGATGTCAGATACGCAGTATTTT.

This clonotype was counted a single time. The chain recombines TRBV6-6 with TRBJ2-7; D not resolved. Per germline, CDR1 MNHNY and CDR2 SVGAGI (reference sequence). V dropped 2 bases and J dropped 3 bases, with 5 bases sitting between them. This CDR3 spans 12 amino acids. The CDR3 region is CASSYVIYEQYF. The CDR3 bases are TGTGCCAGCAGTTACGTGATCTACGAGCAGTACTTC.

This clonotype turned up a few times. DNA for the CDR3: TGTGCCAGCCAATCTAGCGGGGTATACAATGAGCAGTTCTTC. Protein sequence: CASQSSGVYNEQFF. The V gene is TRBV27, the J gene TRBJ2-1; TRBD2 matches 9 bases. CDR3 size: 14 residues. Germline values: CDR1 MNHEY, CDR2 SMNVEV (reference sequence). The trim removed 8 bases at V and 4 bases at J, leaving 6 bases unmatched.

The chain combines TRBV28 with TRBJ2-3; the match to TRBD2 covers 15 bases. The J segment lost 4 bases and the V segment lost 4 bases, leaving 6 bases of the junction unmatched. This CDR3 contains 17 residues. Germline V CDR1 and CDR2: MDHEN, SYDVKM. CDR3 sequence (DNA): TGTGCCAGCAGTTCAAGGACTAGCGGGGGGGCTTCAGATACGCAGTATTTT. Translating it yields CASSSRTSGGASDTQYF. Full variable domain (outside the CDR3, taken from reference TRBV28 and TRBJ2-3): DVKVTQSSRYLVKRTGEKVFLECVQDMDHENMFWYRQDPGLGLRLIYFSYDVKMKEKGDIPEGYSVSREKKERFSLILESASTNQTSMYLCASSSRTSGGASDTQYFGPGTRLTVL.

This clonotype occurred a few times. This CDR3 reads CASIQGNNEQFF. CDR3 nucleotides: TGTGCCAGCATACAGGGAAACAATGAGCAGTTCTTC. The genes are TRBV2 and TRBJ2-1, with D perhaps TRBD1 (6 bases). Per germline, CDR1 SNHLY and CDR2 FYNNEI. The CDR3 covers 12 residues. V lost 7 bases to trimming and J lost 5 bases, with 9 bases between them.

This clonotype was observed at least ten times. CDR3 DNA: TGCGCCAGCAGCTTGGGTGAGGCACCGGTCAATGAGCAGTTCTTC. Protein product: CASSLGEAPVNEQFF. The rearrangement joins TRBV5-1 to TRBJ2-1, with D unclear. Between the trimmed V and J ends, which lost 0 bases and 6 bases, there was a span of 13 bases. Germline V gene data show CDR1 as SGHRS and CDR2 as YFSETQ. CDR3 length equals 15 residues.

The sample holds a few counts of this clonotype. The J gene is TRBJ1-5, the V gene TRBV4-2; maybe TRBD1 (6 bases). Germline V gives CDR1 LGHNA, CDR2 YNFKEQ. The CDR3 runs 18 residues. Trimming pared 1 base from V and 2 bases from J, leaving 18 bases between. DNA for the CDR3: TGTGCCAGCAGCCAAGCCGAGCCGGGGGCAATCGGCAATCAGCCCCAGCATTTT. Residues: CASSQAEPGAIGNQPQHF.

Only a few counts were recorded for this clonotype. The rearrangement links TRBV7-2 to TRBJ2-7, with D uncertain. The CDR3 is 10 residues long. Trimming removed 8 bases at V and 9 bases at J, with 11 bases between. CDR1 SGHTA and CDR2 FQGNSA come from the germline V gene. CDR3 nucleotide sequence: TGTGCCAGCCATAAGGGTGGGCAGTACGTC. This gives the protein CASHKGGQYV.

This chain uses TRBV2 with TRBJ1-2; D possibly corresponds to TRBD1 (5 bases). Germline CDR1 and CDR2: SNHLY and FYNNEI. V lost 8 bases and J lost 4, with 17 bases in between. This CDR3 is built from 14 residues. The CDR3 protein is CASLRGSEGYGYTF. The CDR3 DNA is TGTGCCAGCCTCCGGGGGTCGGAAGGCTATGGCTACACCTTC.

The table lists this clonotype with a few counts. V and J are TRBV5-1 and TRBJ2-5, with D uncertain. Germline V gene data show CDR1 as SGHRS and CDR2 as YFSETQ. CDR3 length equals 14 residues. V shed 2 bases and J shed 0 bases, with 8 bases lying between them. The CDR3 region has the DNA TGCGCCAGCAGCTTCAGTTGGAACCAAGAGACCCAGTACTTC. Translating gives CASSFSWNQETQYF.

The V and J genes are TRBV2 and TRBJ1-2; 8 bases map to TRBD1. Unmatched junction bases numbered 12, after V lost 6 bases and J lost 6 bases. The length of the CDR3 is 15 residues. CDR1 SNHLY and CDR2 FYNNEI come from the germline V gene. The CDR3 here is CASSPRDRPPNGYTF. As DNA, the CDR3 is TGTGCCAGCAGCCCCCGGGACAGGCCTCCAAATGGCTACACCTTC.

The rearrangement joins TRBV28 to TRBJ2-5; 8 bases map to TRBD1. CDR3 length: 13 amino acids. CDR1 and CDR2 (germline): MDHEN, SYDVKM. The trim removed 7 bases at V and 0 bases at J, leaving 1 base unmatched. The CDR3, as DNA: TGTGCCAGCACAGGGGGCGACCAAGAGACCCAGTACTTC. As protein: CASTGGDQETQYF. The full variable domain, rest sourced from reference TRBV28 and TRBJ2-5, is DVKVTQSSRYLVKRTGEKVFLECVQDMDHENMFWYRQDPGLGLRLIYFSYDVKMKEKGDIPEGYSVSREKKERFSLILESASTNQTSMYLCASTGGDQETQYFGPGTRLLVL.

This clonotype has at least ten counts. The chain links TRBV28 to TRBJ1-6, with no clear D. Germline CDR1 MDHEN, CDR2 SYDVKM. The V end lost 2 bases, the J end lost 7 bases, and 15 bases lay between the germline ends. This CDR3 has 16 residues. The CDR3 loop is CASSLVGNTRNSPLHF. The CDR3 nucleotides read TGTGCCAGCAGTTTAGTCGGAAACACGCGGAATTCACCCCTCCACTTT.

The chain is built from TRBV24-1 and TRBJ2-1, with a weak D call TRBD2 (5 bases). CDR1 and CDR2 (germline): KGHDR, SFDVKD. V lost 4 bases, J lost 7 bases, and 10 bases lay in between. There are 13 residues in the CDR3. DNA for the CDR3: TGTGCCACCAGTGACCCGGAGCGGAATGAGCAGTTCTTC. Amino acids: CATSDPERNEQFF.

The sample holds a few counts of this clonotype. The rearrangement links TRBV6-6 to TRBJ2-5; TRBD2 aligns across 9 bases. V trimming: 6 bases; J trimming: 1 base; junction bases outside the gene matches: 3. In germline, CDR1 is MNHNY, CDR2 SVGAGI (reference sequence). The CDR3 is made up of 14 amino acids. CDR3 DNA: TGTGCCAGCAGACCTAGCGGGGCCCAAGAGACCCAGTACTTC. Translation: CASRPSGAQETQYF.

There are a few counts of this clonotype. The CDR3, as DNA: TGTGCCAGCGTTTCGGCACAAAATCAGCCCCAGCATTTT. Translated: CASVSAQNQPQHF. The chain joins TRBV28 to TRBJ1-5; D uncertain. The CDR3 sequence is 13 residues long. Germline assignment: CDR1 MDHEN and CDR2 SYDVKM. V was shortened by 8 bases and J by 4 bases, with 12 bases between the two germline ends. The whole variable domain, remainder taken from reference TRBV28 and TRBJ1-5, is DVKVTQSSRYLVKRTGEKVFLECVQDMDHENMFWYRQDPGLGLRLIYFSYDVKMKEKGDIPEGYSVSREKKERFSLILESASTNQTSMYLCASVSAQNQPQHFGDGTRLSIL.

The rearrangement joins TRBV7-9 to TRBJ1-2; D ambiguous. Germline loops: CDR1 SEHNR, CDR2 FQNEAQ (reference sequence). The CDR3 length is 13 residues. V lost 1 base, J lost 3 bases, and 6 bases lay in between. The CDR3 region is CASSLGIDYGYTF. CDR3 DNA: TGTGCCAGCAGCTTAGGGATCGACTATGGCTACACCTTC.

V gene TRBV6-5 combines with J gene TRBJ1-2; unclear D gene. CDR3 length equals 16 residues. The ends were cut back, 0 bases at V and 4 bases at J, with 15 bases in the middle. Germline CDR1 is MNHEY and CDR2 is SVGAGI. CDR3 sequence: CASSYSRAGLGYGYTF. DNA of the CDR3: TGTGCCAGCAGTTACTCGAGGGCTGGTCTTGGCTATGGCTACACCTTC.

This clonotype was detected only once. V gene TRBV20-1 combines with J gene TRBJ2-3; D not resolved. Trimming took 8 bases from V and 2 from J, leaving 14 bases between them. CDR1 DFQATT and CDR2 SNEGSKA come from the germline V gene (reference sequence). This CDR3 region has 13 residues. DNA of the CDR3: TGCAGTCTTTATTCCCGCGACACAGATACGCAGTATTTT. Protein sequence: CSLYSRDTDTQYF.

This clonotype was found many times. The V and J genes are TRBV7-2 and TRBJ2-3; D is unclear. V lost 1 base and J lost 2, with 4 bases in between. Germline lookup yields CDR1 SGHTA and CDR2 FQGNSA. This CDR3 is built from 13 residues. The CDR3 spells CASSLGLTDTQYF. The CDR3 DNA reads TGTGCCAGCAGCTTAGGCCTCACAGATACGCAGTATTTT.

This rearrangement joins TRBV29-1 to TRBJ2-1, with D unclear. V lost 3 bases to trimming and J lost 2 bases, with 20 bases between them. The germline V gene encodes CDR1 SQVTM and CDR2 ANQGSEA. This CDR3 is 17 amino acids long. CDR3 DNA sequence: TGCAGCGTTGACACCAACCCCCGGAATTGGCCCTACAATGAGCAGTTCTTC. It translates to CSVDTNPRNWPYNEQFF.

The chain couples TRBV7-8 to TRBJ2-5; D is possibly TRBD1 (5 bases). V shed 1 base and J shed 5 bases, with 17 bases lying between them. CDR1 is SGHVS, CDR2 FQNEAQ, per germline. The CDR3 runs 16 residues. The CDR3 sequence is CASSLGGYVGRETQYF. CDR3 sequence (DNA): TGTGCCAGCAGCTTAGGGGGATATGTGGGGCGGGAGACCCAGTACTTC.

The chain recombines TRBV29-1 with TRBJ2-1, with D unresolved. Germline V gene data show CDR1 as SQVTM and CDR2 as ANQGSEA. V was clipped by 2 bases and J by 4 bases, with 0 bases between them. CDR3 length: 10 residues. This CDR3 reads CSVEYNEQFF. In nucleotides, the CDR3 is TGCAGCGTTGAATACAATGAGCAGTTCTTC.

This sequence joins TRBV27 and TRBJ1-4, with D tentatively TRBD1 (6 bases). V was trimmed by 1 base and J by 13 bases, leaving 13 bases between them. The CDR3 extends over 13 amino acids. Looked up from germline, CDR1 is MNHEY and CDR2 is SMNVEV (reference sequence). The CDR3 loop is CASSLFGGHGLFF. The DNA for the CDR3 is TGTGCCAGCAGTTTATTTGGGGGGCACGGACTGTTTTTT.

There are many counts of this clonotype. V usage is TRBV14 and J usage is TRBJ1-1; D remains ambiguous. The CDR3 is 13 amino acids. The germline CDR1 and CDR2 sequences are SGHDN and FVKESK. Deletions cut 2 bases from V and 8 bases from J, with 12 bases between. The CDR3 region is CASSQRAGGEAFF. Written as DNA, the CDR3 is TGTGCCAGCAGCCAAAGGGCAGGCGGGGAAGCTTTCTTT.

The chain employs TRBV6-5 and TRBJ1-1; TRBD1 is a possible D gene (5 bases). Trimming pared 3 bases from V and 0 bases from J, leaving 11 bases between. Germline lookup yields CDR1 MNHEY and CDR2 SVGAGI. The CDR3 spans 15 residues. CDR3 sequence: CASSYTGEMNTEAFF. CDR3 sequence (DNA): TGTGCCAGCAGTTATACAGGCGAGATGAACACTGAAGCTTTCTTT.

This rearrangement joins TRBV6-2 or TRBV6-3 to TRBJ1-2; the D gene is possibly TRBD1 (5 bases). V was pared by 7 bases and J by 2 bases, with 8 bases between. The CDR3 spans 12 residues. CDR1 and CDR2 (germline): MNHEY, SVGEGT. The DNA of the CDR3 is TGTGCCAGCATGGCAGGGAACTATGGCTACACCTTC. Translated: CASMAGNYGYTF.